This entry features one T cell receptor beta chain sequence. This clone was detected a few times. Its antigen specificity is not known. No quality values exist for individual bases; no much larger clone is one base distant. The cohort was made up of approximately 700 healthy bone marrow donors. Cohort members were all nominally healthy when sampled, although unrecorded immune exposures were likely present. The donor was CMV seropositive and was included in the group of some 290 seropositive cohort members. Every donor gave a peripheral blood sample, and the peripheral blood mononuclear cells from that sample were used for TCR beta sequencing. The Qiagen DNeasy Blood Extraction Kit was used to extract genomic DNA from the blood cell samples. From the germline V gene, CDR1 is LGHNA and CDR2 is YNFKEQ. Reading from cysteine to phenylalanine, the CDR3 counts 18 amino acids. This entry keeps only the CDR3 DNA: 54 bases, framed from base 1. Relative to germline, V is missing 1 base and J is missing 6 bases, with 13 bases of the junction outside any gene match.

The data were obtained in a study of cytomegalovirus exposure and HLA in healthy donors (dated by TCRdb to about 2017). Regarding the research as a whole: According to an earlier analysis of 450 to 650 of the donors, roughly 180 million T cells yielded 117 million unique TCR beta sequences and less than 300 Gb of sequence data. Donor age, sex, ethnicity and CMV serostatus were compiled alongside the repertoire data. In a later genetic analysis, genome-wide SNP genotypes for about 65% of the roughly 670 donors were used, and that subset was treated as a discovery cohort. Roughly 5 DR-DQ haplotypes were handled as single units for association and clustering because linkage in the cohort was strong. The aim of the study was to test whether cataloging public T cell receptors could identify signatures of past pathogen exposure. All discovery cohort repertoires had been generated on a single sequencing platform. Across some 400 genotyped donors of the cohort, an average of approximately 240,000 unique TCR beta nucleotide sequences per donor were sequenced, and approximately 17% of those sequences were non-productive. Both class I and class II loci were covered by HLA typing, at four-digit resolution. Around 320 gigabases of sequencing data and approximately 80 million unique TCR sequences were included in an early release covering roughly 600 HLA-typed donors. In addition to the first cohort of around 670 subjects, a separate validation cohort of 120 different subjects was used. A later analysis re-analyzed previously published TCR beta repertoires from several hundred donors and added high-resolution HLA genotyping to study TCR occurrence patterns. The later analysis used no new phenotypic data to find candidate immune exposures, relying instead on TCR beta sequences and their occurrence across donors. Using immunosequencing, the study profiled T cell repertoires from some 670 subjects and related those repertoires to cytomegalovirus serostatus. The study combined high-throughput TCR immunosequencing, statistical association of individual TCRs with disease status, and machine learning to predict cytomegalovirus infection status. Among the roughly 400 genotyped donors, under 90% belonged to the genetic ancestry cluster associated with self-reported Caucasian donors. The number of donors typed differed by locus, with roughly 620-630 for A, B, C, DRB1 and DQB1, approximately 500 for DQA1, over 600 for DPA1, and 400 to 490 for DPB1. To decide whether each TCR beta V gene segment behaved as functional or pseudogenic, an earlier analysis of nearly 600 of the donors relied on high-throughput TCR beta sequencing. What the authors observed across the whole study: CMV serostatus was the only immune exposure information available for the cohort. Compared with the roughly 670-donor mean, donors in an Asian-associated ancestry cluster had fewer N-insertions in productive TCRs, according to a later genetic analysis. The presence/absence analyses assumed that sequencing depth was roughly uniform across donors, and that assumption may not be true. Cytomegalovirus status was reported to be diagnosed by the classifier with high specificity and sensitivity in both the original and validation cohorts. Correlated functional status among segregating V segments might reflect linkage disequilibrium, but an unknown experimental factor could not be ruled out. According to the authors, the approach could potentially be generalized to other disease states and immunological phenotypes. A later analysis found that HLA-associated TCR beta chains were more clonally expanded and had lower generation probabilities than equally common non-associated chains. Across donors, most TCR sequences were observed very rarely, whereas some public TCRs were present in many individuals. According to a later analysis, parvovirus B19, influenza, CMV and Epstein-Barr virus appeared linked to several top co-occurrence clusters. At a false discovery rate of 0.05, a later analysis linked around 15,000 TCR beta sequences to specific HLA alleles. V-gene and J-gene trimming of TCR beta chains was associated with a missense DCLRE1C variant in a later genetic analysis, and the association was replicated in an independent cohort. In a later analysis, the rate of TCR association differed among HLA loci, with DRB1 alleles having the most associated TCRs and HLA-C alleles having the fewest. This cohort had only TCR beta chains sequenced, and the lack of alpha or paired-chain data limited which features could be detected. In the study, roughly 160 TCR beta chains were listed as associated with cytomegalovirus. HLA typing was unavailable for some donors at each locus, so association tests used only the typed subset. A cluster of highly shared sequence variants was judged likely to represent a technical artifact of the sequencing pipeline. An earlier analysis of roughly 570 of the donors showed that most TCR beta V segments appeared in productive rearrangements either about 87% or about 30% of the time, which broadly matched IMGT annotations. In a later analysis, most CMV-associated TCR beta chains were found to appear HLA-restricted, with HLA associations seemingly driven largely by CMV exposure. Three of the identified cytomegalovirus-associated TCR beta chains were confirmed in vitro to be specific for cytomegalovirus antigens. Because counts were too low, around 17 rarely observed V segments, including chromosome 9 orphons, were left out of the earlier analysis of a few hundred of the donors. The 87-base-pair reads could not distinguish some IMGT-functional V segments, including TRBV6-2 and TRBV6-3, so those segments were excluded. A further reported finding was that TCR beta sequences accurately predicted the HLA-A and HLA-B alleles for most subjects in the first cohort. When HLA alleles, especially DR and DQ, strongly co-occurred, attributing TCR associations to individual alleles was difficult.

The library was generated by the immunoSEQ multiplex PCR assay. For the multiplex PCR, a mixture combining 60 forward primers for TCR Vbeta segments and 13 reverse primers for TCR Jbeta segments was used. Amplification of the CDR3 region of rearranged TCR beta genes was performed with a multiplex PCR assay on genomic DNA. Amplified TCR beta libraries were sequenced as 87-base-pair reads on the Illumina HiSeq System. The source study handled its data this way. A later analysis counted 65 million to 90 million unique TCR beta chains across the 666 repertoires, and some 11 million of these chains were shared by at least two donors. Raw reads were error-corrected and collapsed into unique sequences by a nearest-neighbor algorithm in which closely related sequences were merged to remove PCR and sequencing errors. To assign V, D and J gene segments, CDR3 sequences were aligned to IMGT reference sequences. Each retained sequence needed at least a six-nucleotide match to both a V gene segment and a J gene segment. A rearrangement counted as productive if the CDR3 had no stop codons and remained in frame with V and J, and every other rearrangement counted as non-productive. Following IMGT convention, CDR3 was defined as the stretch from the second conserved V-encoded cysteine up to the conserved J-encoded phenylalanine. In an earlier analysis of 500 to 650 of the donors, sequences lacking an unambiguous match to a single V gene segment were excluded. An earlier analysis of 550 to 650 of the donors classified V segments as functional when productive rearrangements were above 56.7% and as segregating when the standard deviation between donors was above 5%. A statistical classification framework was built to diagnose cytomegalovirus status from the catalog of TCR beta chain sequences. A later analysis assigned V and J genes by comparing TCR nucleotide sequences with IMGT/GENE-DB human TR gene sequences. Using the TCRdist pipeline, a later analysis assigned CDR3 sequences along with most-parsimonious VDJ recombination scenarios. In a later analysis, every TCR beta chain was defined by the combination of its CDR3 amino acid sequence and its V-gene family, and reads without a unique V-gene family were dropped. To address suspected cross-contamination and a sequencing artifact, a later analysis removed 450 to 700 highly shared, low-generation-probability nucleotide sequences. In a later analysis, a clonal expansion index was calculated for each public chain from normalized within-repertoire ranks of inferred template counts. Generation probabilities in a later analysis came from a VDJ recombination model fitted to out-of-frame rearrangements, and those results were checked against IGoR. In a later analysis, hypergeometric tests were used to score TCR-TCR, TCR-HLA and TCR-CMV co-occurrence, with a repertoire-size bias correction applied to TCR pairs. A later analysis estimated false discovery rates by permuting HLA or CMV assignments 20 times. In a later analysis, co-occurring TCRs were grouped with DBSCAN, and TCRdist sequence similarity was added when clustering was performed within HLA-allele-positive subsets. Repertoires with fewer than 30,000 or more than 120,000 public chains were left out of co-occurrence clustering, as were about five repertoires with anomalous nucleotide sharing. The clones in this table, taken by TCRdb from immuneACCESS, are in-frame only. Not every clone is retained; where verified, under half of the shortfall comes from an unresolved V gene, and the cause of the rest is unknown. Clonal size and the V and J genes are those of that table, whereas D and trimming came from the DNA. The sample table records 150,000 to 190,000 clones; 82% of these occur just once. The leading ten clones occupy under 8% of the sample.

The rearranged segments are TRBV4-2 and TRBJ1-5; 9 bases in the junction line up with TRBD1. The receptor was isolated from a woman aged 45-65 years in good health and CMV-seropositive. Sequencing used PBMCs. The CDR3 is CASSQVSPSPGQGQPQHF. The DNA sequence is TGTGCCAGCAGCCAAGTGAGCCCTTCTCCGGGACAGGGTCAGCCCCAGCATTTT.